The entry below gives a single TCR beta chain sequence along with its context. This clonotype was seen repeatedly, ten times or more. Its recognized antigen is unknown. Base qualities are not at hand, and no much larger clone is one base apart. Preparation of the library involved RT-PCR. The sequencing machine was an Illumina HiSeq 2500. TCRdb reanalyzed the raw reads on its own, using fastp at Q25 for trimming and MiXCR for clone calling, and kept in-frame beta chains. For every CDR3 protein sequence, its rows merge into one entry that carries the most common genes and DNA. This sample holds 800,000 or so distinct CDR3 sequences; 20% to 25% were observed only once. The ten largest clones take up roughly a tenth of the sample. Reading the germline V gene gives CDR1 SGHRS and CDR2 YFSETQ. V and J are trimmed by 0 bases and 10 bases, and the gene matches miss 12 bases of the junction. The CDR3, from cysteine to phenylalanine, totals 16 residues. Left in the record is the CDR3 DNA by itself, 48 bases read in frame from the first base.

The entry originates in a study of response to subunit inactivated influenza vaccine (dated by TCRdb to 2017 to 2018). As for the study more broadly: To follow how T cells responded to a trivalent subunit inactivated influenza vaccine, the researchers relied on deep quantitative profiling of the T cell receptor repertoire.

Overall study outcomes, separate from this receptor: It was suggested by the authors that each seasonal influenza vaccination may recruit only a limited number of new T cells.

The TCR sequence derives from a middle-aged man who received an inactivated influenza vaccine. Donor details come from another sample of the same person, matched by shared clones. The chain joins TRBV5-1 to TRBJ2-1, with 8 junctional bases fitting TRBD2. The sample was PBMCs from blood, taken about 5 days after vaccination. The CDR3 protein: CASSLELAPGGDEQFF. DNA sequence: TGCGCCAGCAGCTTGGAACTAGCCCCCGGGGGGGACGAGCAGTTCTTC.